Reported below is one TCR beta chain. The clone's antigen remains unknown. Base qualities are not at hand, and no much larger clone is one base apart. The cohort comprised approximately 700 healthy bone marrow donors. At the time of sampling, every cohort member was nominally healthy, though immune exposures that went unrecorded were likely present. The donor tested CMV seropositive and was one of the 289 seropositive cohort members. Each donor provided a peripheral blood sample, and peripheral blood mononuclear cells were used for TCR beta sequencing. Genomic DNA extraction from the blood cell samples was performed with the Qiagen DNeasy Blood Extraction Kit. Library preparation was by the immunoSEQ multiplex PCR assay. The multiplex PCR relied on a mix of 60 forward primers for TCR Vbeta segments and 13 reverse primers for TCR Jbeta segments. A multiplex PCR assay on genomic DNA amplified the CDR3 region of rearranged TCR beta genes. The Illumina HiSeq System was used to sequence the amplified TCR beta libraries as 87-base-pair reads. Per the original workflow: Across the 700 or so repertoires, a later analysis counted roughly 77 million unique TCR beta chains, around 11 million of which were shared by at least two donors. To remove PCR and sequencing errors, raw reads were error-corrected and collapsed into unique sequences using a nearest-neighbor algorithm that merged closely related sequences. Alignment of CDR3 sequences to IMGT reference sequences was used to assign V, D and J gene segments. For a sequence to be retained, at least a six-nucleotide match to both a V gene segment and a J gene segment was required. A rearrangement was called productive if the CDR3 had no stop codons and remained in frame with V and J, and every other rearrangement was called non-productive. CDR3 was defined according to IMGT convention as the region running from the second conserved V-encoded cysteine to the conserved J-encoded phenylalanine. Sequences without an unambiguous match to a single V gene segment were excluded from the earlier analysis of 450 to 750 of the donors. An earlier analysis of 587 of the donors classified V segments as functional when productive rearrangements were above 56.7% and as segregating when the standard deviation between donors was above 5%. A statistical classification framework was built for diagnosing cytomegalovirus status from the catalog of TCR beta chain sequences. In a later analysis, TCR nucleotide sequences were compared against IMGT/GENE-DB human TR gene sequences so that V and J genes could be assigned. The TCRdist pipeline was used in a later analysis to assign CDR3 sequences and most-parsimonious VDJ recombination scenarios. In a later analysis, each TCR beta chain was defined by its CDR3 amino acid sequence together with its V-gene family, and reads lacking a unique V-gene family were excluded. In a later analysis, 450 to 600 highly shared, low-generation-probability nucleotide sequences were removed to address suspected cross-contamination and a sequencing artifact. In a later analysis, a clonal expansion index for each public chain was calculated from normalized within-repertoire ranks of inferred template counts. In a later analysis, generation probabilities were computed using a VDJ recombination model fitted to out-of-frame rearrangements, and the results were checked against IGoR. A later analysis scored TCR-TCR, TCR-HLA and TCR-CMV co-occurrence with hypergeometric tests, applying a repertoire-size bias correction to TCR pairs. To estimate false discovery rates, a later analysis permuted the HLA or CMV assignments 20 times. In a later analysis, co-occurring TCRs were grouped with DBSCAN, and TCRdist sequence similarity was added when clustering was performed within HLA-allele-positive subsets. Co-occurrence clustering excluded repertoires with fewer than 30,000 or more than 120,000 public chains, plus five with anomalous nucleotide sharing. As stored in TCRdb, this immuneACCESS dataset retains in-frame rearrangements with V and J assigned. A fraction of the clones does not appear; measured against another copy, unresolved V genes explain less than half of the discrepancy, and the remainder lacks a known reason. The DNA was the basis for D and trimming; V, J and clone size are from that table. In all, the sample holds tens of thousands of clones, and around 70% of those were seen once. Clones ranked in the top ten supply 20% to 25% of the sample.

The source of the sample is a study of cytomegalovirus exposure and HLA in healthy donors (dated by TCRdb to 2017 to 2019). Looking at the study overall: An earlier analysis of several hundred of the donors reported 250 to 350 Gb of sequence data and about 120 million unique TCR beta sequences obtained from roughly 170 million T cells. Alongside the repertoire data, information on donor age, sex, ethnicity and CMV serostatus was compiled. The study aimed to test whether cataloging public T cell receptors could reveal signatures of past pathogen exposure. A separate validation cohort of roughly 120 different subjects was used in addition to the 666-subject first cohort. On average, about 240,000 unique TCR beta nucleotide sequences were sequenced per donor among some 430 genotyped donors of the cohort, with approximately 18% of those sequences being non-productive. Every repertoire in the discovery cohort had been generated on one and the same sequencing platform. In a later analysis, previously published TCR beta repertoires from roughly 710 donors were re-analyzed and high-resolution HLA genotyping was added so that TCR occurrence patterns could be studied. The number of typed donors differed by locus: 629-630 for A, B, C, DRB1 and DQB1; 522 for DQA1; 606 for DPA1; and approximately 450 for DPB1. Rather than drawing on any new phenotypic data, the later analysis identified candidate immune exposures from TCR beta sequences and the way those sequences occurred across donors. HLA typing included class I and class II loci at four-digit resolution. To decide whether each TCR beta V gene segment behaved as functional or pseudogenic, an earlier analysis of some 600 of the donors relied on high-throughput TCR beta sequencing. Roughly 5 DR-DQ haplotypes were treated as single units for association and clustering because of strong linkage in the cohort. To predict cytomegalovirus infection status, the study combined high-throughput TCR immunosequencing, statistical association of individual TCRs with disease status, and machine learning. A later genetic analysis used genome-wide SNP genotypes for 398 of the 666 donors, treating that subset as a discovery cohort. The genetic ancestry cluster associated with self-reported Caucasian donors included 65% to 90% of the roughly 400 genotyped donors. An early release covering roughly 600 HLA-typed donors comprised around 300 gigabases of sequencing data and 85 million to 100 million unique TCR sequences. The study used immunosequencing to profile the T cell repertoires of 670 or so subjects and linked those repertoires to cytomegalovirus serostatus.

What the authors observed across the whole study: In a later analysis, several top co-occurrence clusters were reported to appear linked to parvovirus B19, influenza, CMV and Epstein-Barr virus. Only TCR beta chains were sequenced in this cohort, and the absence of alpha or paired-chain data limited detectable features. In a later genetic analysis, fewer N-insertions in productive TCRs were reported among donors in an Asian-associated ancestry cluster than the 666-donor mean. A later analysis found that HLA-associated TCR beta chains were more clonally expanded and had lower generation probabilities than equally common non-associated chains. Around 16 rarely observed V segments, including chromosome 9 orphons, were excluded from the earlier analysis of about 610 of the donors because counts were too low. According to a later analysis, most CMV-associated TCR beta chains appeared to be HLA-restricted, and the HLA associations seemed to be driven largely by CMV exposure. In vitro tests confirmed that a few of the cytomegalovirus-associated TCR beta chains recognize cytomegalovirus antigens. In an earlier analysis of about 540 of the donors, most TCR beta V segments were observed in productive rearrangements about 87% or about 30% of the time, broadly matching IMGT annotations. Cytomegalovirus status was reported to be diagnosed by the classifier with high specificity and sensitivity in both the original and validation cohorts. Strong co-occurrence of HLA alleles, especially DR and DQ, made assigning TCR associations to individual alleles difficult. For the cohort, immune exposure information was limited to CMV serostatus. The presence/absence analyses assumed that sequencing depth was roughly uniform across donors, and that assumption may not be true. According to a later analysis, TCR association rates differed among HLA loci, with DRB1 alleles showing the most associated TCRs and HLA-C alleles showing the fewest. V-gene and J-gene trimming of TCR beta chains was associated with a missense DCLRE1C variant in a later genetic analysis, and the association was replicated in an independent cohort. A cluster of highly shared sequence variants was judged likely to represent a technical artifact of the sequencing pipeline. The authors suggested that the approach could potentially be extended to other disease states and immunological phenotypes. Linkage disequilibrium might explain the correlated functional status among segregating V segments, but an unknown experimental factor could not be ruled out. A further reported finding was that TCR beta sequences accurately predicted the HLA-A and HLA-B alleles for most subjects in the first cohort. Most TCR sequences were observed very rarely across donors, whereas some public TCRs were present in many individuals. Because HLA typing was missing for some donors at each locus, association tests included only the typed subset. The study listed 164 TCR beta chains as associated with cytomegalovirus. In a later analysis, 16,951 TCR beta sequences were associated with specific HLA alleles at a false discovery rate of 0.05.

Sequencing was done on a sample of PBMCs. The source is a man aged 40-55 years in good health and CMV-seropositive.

The CDR3 corresponds to CASSSQGWAFF. The base sequence is TGTGCCAGCAGCTCACAGGGTTGGGCTTTCTTT. The rearranged segments are TRBV9 and TRBJ1-1; the D region possibly corresponds to TRBD1 (6 bases align). The germline V gene supplies CDR1 SGDLS and CDR2 YYNGEE. The junction shows trimming of 4 bases on V and 11 bases on J, plus 12 bases between the germline ends. The CDR3 numbers 11 residues from cysteine through phenylalanine. Just CDR3 DNA is preserved here, 33 bases in frame from base 1.